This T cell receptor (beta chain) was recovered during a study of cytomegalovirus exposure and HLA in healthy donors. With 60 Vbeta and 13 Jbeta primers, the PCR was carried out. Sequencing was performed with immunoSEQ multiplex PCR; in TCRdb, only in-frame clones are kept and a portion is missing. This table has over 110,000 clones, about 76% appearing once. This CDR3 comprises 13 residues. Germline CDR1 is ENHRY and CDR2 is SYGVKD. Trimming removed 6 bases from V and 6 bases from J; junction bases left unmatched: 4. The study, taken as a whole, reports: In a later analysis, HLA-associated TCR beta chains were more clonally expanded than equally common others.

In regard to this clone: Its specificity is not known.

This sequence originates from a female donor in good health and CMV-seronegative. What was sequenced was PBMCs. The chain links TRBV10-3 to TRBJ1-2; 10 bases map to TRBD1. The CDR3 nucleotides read TGTGCCATCAGGGGAGGGACAGGGGATGGCTACACCTTC. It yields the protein CAIRGGTGDGYTF.